What follows is one TCR beta chain and its context. What it recognizes is unknown. These data come from a study of T cell responses to AZD1222 COVID-19 vaccine. Study observations and caveats: Mapped onto spike, vaccine-associated CD4 TCRs spanned it and were dominant at 160-218 and 743-854. The study found Spike-specific TCR breadth and depth rose after two AZD1222 doses.

The protocol was immunoSEQ multiplex PCR, while the TCRdb copy is restricted to in-frame clones and leaves out a portion. There are about 140,000 clones in the sample; more than 80% occur only once, and 0.85% to 0.95% lies in the top ten. V was pared by 5 bases and J by 7 bases, with 4 bases of the junction left unmatched. This CDR3 is built from 12 residues. The V gene's germline CDR1 is SEHNR and CDR2 FQNEAQ (reference sequence). The V and J genes are TRBV7-9 and TRBJ1-2, with 7 bases lining up with TRBD1. Sample: peripheral blood, taken on day 0 of MenACWY control vaccination. This receptor was obtained from an adult in good health. The CDR3 nucleotides read TGTGCCAGCAGCCCACGACAGGGTGGCTACACCTTC. This sequence encodes CASSPRQGGYTF.